A single sample gave rise to the 9 T cell receptor beta chains below, sequenced in a study of cytomegalovirus exposure and HLA in healthy donors. Amplification used 60 Vbeta primers and 13 Jbeta primers. Assay used: immunoSEQ multiplex PCR; TCRdb lists only in-frame clones, some missing. The sample lists about 88,000 clones, approximately 80% occurring once. The sample taken for sequencing was PBMCs. Source of these receptors: a man aged 25 to 40 in good health and CMV-seronegative.

The chain carries TRBV15 and TRBJ1-1; possible D gene TRBD1, 5 bases. Germline V lookup: CDR1 LNHNV, CDR2 YYDKDF (reference sequence). Between the trimmed V and J ends, which lost 0 bases and 0 bases, there was a span of 8 bases. The CDR3 has 15 residues. CDR3 loop: CATSRETVLNTEAFF. The CDR3 DNA follows: TGTGCCACCAGCAGAGAGACAGTTCTGAACACTGAAGCTTTCTTT.

V and J are TRBV6-6 and TRBJ1-1; perhaps TRBD1 as D (5 bases). There are 13 residues in the CDR3. CDR1 is MNHNY and CDR2 is SVGAGI in the germline V gene (reference sequence). V was pared by 4 bases and J by 3 bases, with 9 bases between. The CDR3 loop reads CASSSGGYTEAFF. Here the CDR3 DNA reads TGTGCCAGCAGTTCCGGGGGGTACACTGAAGCTTTCTTT.

The chain combines TRBV29-1 with TRBJ1-5; tentatively, D is TRBD1 (5 bases). The germline V gene has CDR1 SQVTM and CDR2 ANQGSEA. The CDR3 is 13 residues long. V lost 4 bases and J 6 bases, leaving 13 bases between the germline ends. The CDR3 here is CSVVAQGGQPQHF. The CDR3 nucleotides are TGCAGCGTTGTGGCGCAGGGAGGTCAGCCCCAGCATTTT.

This clone appeared a few times. The chain combines TRBV7-2 with TRBJ2-3, with 7 bases that match TRBD2. The CDR3 extends over 14 amino acids. V was pared by 6 bases and J by 3 bases, with 6 bases of the junction left unmatched. Germline CDR1 reads SGHTA; CDR2 reads FQGNSA. The CDR3 DNA reads TGTGCCAGCAGTACGAGCGGGGCTACAGATACGCAGTATTTT. Protein product: CASSTSGATDTQYF.

For the CDR3, the DNA is TGTGCCAGCAGCCAAGCCCCTAGCGGGGGTGCAGATACGCAGTATTTT. This translates into CASSQAPSGGADTQYF. The V gene is TRBV4-2, the J gene TRBJ2-3; 10 positions agree with TRBD2. Germline assignment: CDR1 LGHNA and CDR2 YNFKEQ. The CDR3 consists of 16 residues. The trim removed 1 base at V and 4 bases at J, leaving 5 bases unmatched.

The chain joins TRBV14 to TRBJ1-1; 7 nucleotides align to TRBD1. Germline trimming cut 0 bases from V and 1 base from J; bases unmatched to any gene: 5. This CDR3 is 16 amino acids long. Germline CDR1 SGHDN, CDR2 FVKESK. CDR3 residues: CASSQDPWTGNTEAFF. The DNA of the CDR3 is TGTGCCAGCAGCCAAGATCCTTGGACAGGGAACACTGAAGCTTTCTTT.

This clone was counted a single time. The V call is TRBV18, the J call TRBJ1-4, with unresolved D. Germline loops: CDR1 KGHSH, CDR2 LQKENI. The CDR3 has 18 residues. V lost 1 base and J 4 bases, leaving 19 bases between the germline ends. Here the CDR3 reads CASSPRTATRGINEKLFF. The CDR3 region has the DNA TGTGCCAGCTCACCACGGACTGCGACCCGTGGGATTAATGAAAAACTGTTTTTT.

This clone was found once. The chain is built from TRBV7-9 and TRBJ1-6; a possible D gene is TRBD1 (6 bases). Germline V gene sequence: CDR1 SEHNR, CDR2 FQNEAQ (reference sequence). V lost 1 base and J lost 10, with 11 bases in between. CDR3 length: 14 residues. The CDR3 reads CASSLDGGGSPLHF. CDR3 bases: TGTGCCAGCAGCTTAGATGGGGGGGGCTCACCCCTCCACTTT. Together with reference TRBV7-9 and TRBJ1-6, the CDR3 gives the full variable domain: DTGVSQNPRHKITKRGQNVTFRCDPISEHNRLYWYRQTLGQGPEFLTYFQNEAQLEKSRLLSDRFSAERPKGSFSTLEIQRTEQGDSAMYLCASSLDGGGSPLHFGNGTRLTVT.

The chain combines TRBV5-1 with TRBJ2-5, with a possible D match to TRBD1 (7 bases). The CDR3 is made up of 14 amino acids. Germline V gene lookup returns CDR1 SGHRS and CDR2 YFSETQ. Trimming took 4 bases from V and 5 from J, leaving 15 bases between them. This chain's CDR3 is CASSRQGGRETQYF. Here the CDR3 DNA reads TGCGCCAGCAGCCGGCAGGGGGGACGGGAGACCCAGTACTTC.